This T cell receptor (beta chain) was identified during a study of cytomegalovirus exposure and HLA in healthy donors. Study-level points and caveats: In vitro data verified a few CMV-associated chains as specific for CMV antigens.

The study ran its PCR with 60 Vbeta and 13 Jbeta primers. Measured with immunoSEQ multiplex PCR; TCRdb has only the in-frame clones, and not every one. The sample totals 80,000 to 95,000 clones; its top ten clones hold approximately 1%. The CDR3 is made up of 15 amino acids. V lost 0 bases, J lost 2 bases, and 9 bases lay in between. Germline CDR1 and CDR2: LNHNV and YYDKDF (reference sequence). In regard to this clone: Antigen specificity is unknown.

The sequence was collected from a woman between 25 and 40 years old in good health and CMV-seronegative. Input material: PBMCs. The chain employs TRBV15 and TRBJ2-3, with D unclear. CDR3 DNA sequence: TGTGCCACCAGCAGAGAGGCAGCGAACACAGATACGCAGTATTTT. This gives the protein CATSREAANTDTQYF.